This TCR beta chain is drawn from a study of shared clonotypes between healthy human individuals. HIV-negative, healthy adults without recent acute infections or vaccinations were the donors. The CDR3 spans 13 residues. V was trimmed by 4 bases and J by 7 bases, leaving 12 bases between them. Germline V gives CDR1 SGHTS, CDR2 YDEGEE. TCRdb keeps only in-frame clones here, not all; method: immunoSEQ multiplex PCR. Among 2 million to 2.5 million clones listed, about 90% were seen once. This TCR was sampled from a man aged 18 to 29 in good health. Some clones in this sample may be carry-over from other donors' samples. The chain joins TRBV5-8 to TRBJ1-5; D remains ambiguous. The sample taken for sequencing was naive CD4+ T cells from PBMCs. Subset described: CD45RA+ positively selected. This chain's CDR3 is CASSQNLRQPQHF. The CDR3 region has the DNA TGTGCCAGCAGCCAAAACCTTCGGCAGCCCCAGCATTTT.